The next 24 T cell receptor beta chains were all read from a single sample in a study of T cells after somatic rescue of genetic block (dated by TCRdb to about 2020). Library construction relied on the immunoSEQ multiplex PCR assay. As stored in TCRdb, this immuneACCESS dataset retains in-frame rearrangements with V and J assigned. A fraction of the clones does not appear; measured against another copy, unresolved V genes explain less than half of the discrepancy, and the remainder lacks a known reason. Across this sample there are under 7,500 clones, with about 81% seen only once. The top ten clonotypes cover around 25% of the sample. The sequenced sample was peripheral blood mononuclear cells (PBMCs). The receptors stem from a boy between 5 and 17 years old.

The chain employs TRBV6-1 and TRBJ2-7; the D gene is possibly TRBD2 (5 bases). The CDR3 length is 15 residues. The ends were cut back, 7 bases at V and 0 bases at J, with 16 bases in the middle. CDR1 and CDR2 from the germline V gene are MNHNS and SASEGT. The CDR3 sequence: CASTQAAGASYEQYF. CDR3 nucleotide sequence: TGTGCCAGCACCCAGGCGGCGGGCGCCTCCTACGAGCAGTACTTC.

V usage is TRBV7-9 and J usage is TRBJ1-2; D not certain. The V end was cut by 1 base, the J end by 4 bases, with 10 bases between. CDR1 is SEHNR and CDR2 is FQNEAQ in the germline V gene (reference sequence). The CDR3 spans 14 residues. The CDR3: CASSLVAEGYGYTF. DNA of the CDR3: TGTGCCAGCAGCTTAGTGGCAGAGGGCTATGGCTACACCTTC.

The rearrangement uses TRBV6-1 and TRBJ2-3; TRBD1 aligns across 7 bases. V trimming: 4 bases; J trimming: 2 bases; junction bases outside the gene matches: 3. This CDR3 is 14 amino acids long. Germline-derived CDR1 and CDR2 are MNHNS and SASEGT. CDR3 bases: TGTGCCAGCAGTGGGACAGGCCTCACAGATACGCAGTATTTT. It yields the protein CASSGTGLTDTQYF.

The chain is built from TRBV18 and TRBJ1-5; 7 bases agree with TRBD1. With V trimmed by 3 bases and J by 2 bases, 1 base remained unmatched. The CDR3 spans 14 residues. Germline V gene sequence: CDR1 KGHSH, CDR2 LQKENI. This CDR3 is CASSPGQGNQPQHF. The CDR3 DNA is TGTGCCAGCTCACCCGGACAGGGCAATCAGCCCCAGCATTTT.

This chain connects TRBV5-1 to TRBJ2-4; 9 bases map to TRBD1. In germline, CDR1 is SGHRS, CDR2 YFSETQ. With 4 bases clipped from V and 8 bases from J, the junction kept 7 bases outside the gene matches. This CDR3 region has 14 residues. In nucleotides, the CDR3 is TGCGCCAGCAGCCCCGGACAGGGGAGGGACATTCAGTACTTC. This codes for CASSPGQGRDIQYF.

Details on this clone: One junction end does not reproduce the germline sequence, and a read error may be involved. The chain uses TRBV11-2 and TRBJ2-1; 7 nucleotides line up with TRBD2. There are 15 residues in the CDR3. Germline V CDR1 and CDR2: SGHAT, FQNNGV. The CDR3 DNA reads as TGTGCCAGCAGGTTAGGCGGGAGAACAGGCGATGAGCAGTTCTTC. Its translation: CASRLGGRTGDEQFF. Variable domain in full (rest from reference TRBV11-2 and TRBJ2-1): EAGVAQSPRYKIIEKRQSVAFWCNPISGHATLYWYQQILGQGPKLLIQFQNNGVVDDSQLPKDRFSAERLKGVDSTLKIQPAKLEDSAVYLCASRLGGRTGDEQFFGPGTRLTVL.

This clone has a handful of counts. The V and J genes are TRBV7-9 and TRBJ1-1; D is ambiguous. Germline V lookup: CDR1 SEHNR, CDR2 FQNEAQ (reference sequence). CDR3 size: 15 residues. V lost 3 bases and J 3 bases, leaving 14 bases between the germline ends. The CDR3, as DNA: TGTGCCAGCAGCTTGCTAGACGCTCGAGACACTGAAGCTTTCTTT. Its protein is CASSLLDARDTEAFF.

The gene calls are TRBV15 and TRBJ2-1; D is undetermined. There are 12 residues in the CDR3. Trimming took 2 bases from V and 8 from J, leaving 7 bases between them. The germline V gene encodes CDR1 LNHNV and CDR2 YYDKDF (reference sequence). The CDR3 DNA is TGTGCCACCAGCAGACGAGACGATGAGCAGTTCTTC. Translation: CATSRRDDEQFF. The complete variable domain, with remaining parts taken from reference TRBV15 and TRBJ2-1, reads DAMVIQNPRYQVTQFGKPVTLSCSQTLNHNVMYWYQQKSSQAPKLLFHYYDKDFNNEADTPDNFQSRRPNTSFCFLDIRSPGLGDTAMYLCATSRRDDEQFFGPGTRLTVL.

The chain has TRBV4-3 and TRBJ2-7; TRBD1 might be the D (6 bases). The V end lost 7 bases, the J end lost 0 bases, and 16 bases lay between the germline ends. Looked up from germline, CDR1 is LGHNA and CDR2 is YSLEER. This CDR3 has 15 amino acids. The CDR3: CASIRGPDDSYEQYF. CDR3 coding DNA: TGCGCCAGCATCAGGGGTCCGGACGACTCCTACGAGCAGTACTTC.

The rearrangement links TRBV15 to TRBJ1-2; D remains unclear. CDR3 length: 14 residues. V was trimmed by 0 bases and J by 4 bases, leaving 9 bases between them. Germline V gene data show CDR1 as LNHNV and CDR2 as YYDKDF (reference sequence). The DNA for the CDR3 is TGTGCCACCAGCAGAGATACCGCAGCCTATGGCTACACCTTC. This sequence encodes CATSRDTAAYGYTF. The complete variable domain, with remaining parts taken from reference TRBV15 and TRBJ1-2, reads DAMVIQNPRYQVTQFGKPVTLSCSQTLNHNVMYWYQQKSSQAPKLLFHYYDKDFNNEADTPDNFQSRRPNTSFCFLDIRSPGLGDTAMYLCATSRDTAAYGYTFGSGTRLTVV.

The chain has TRBV15 and TRBJ1-6, with 7 bases lining up with TRBD1. V lost 0 bases, J lost 6 bases, and 2 bases stayed unmatched. From germline, CDR1 is LNHNV and CDR2 YYDKDF (reference sequence). The CDR3 runs to 15 residues. For the CDR3, the DNA is TGTGCCACCAGCAGAGAGGGGACAGTTAATTCACCCCTCCACTTT. Amino acid sequence: CATSREGTVNSPLHF.

This chain joins TRBV4-1 and TRBJ2-1; D tentatively fits TRBD1 or TRBD2 (5 bases each). There are 16 residues in the CDR3. Germline-derived CDR1 and CDR2 are MGHRA and YSYEKL. Trimming cost V 2 bases and J 3 bases, with 14 bases left between them. The CDR3 DNA sequence: TGCGCCAGCAGCCAAACACCGGGACGCAGCTACAATGAGCAGTTCTTC. Its protein product is CASSQTPGRSYNEQFF.

V usage is TRBV15 and J usage is TRBJ2-3, with a tentative D call TRBD2 (6 bases). The CDR3 loop spans 18 amino acids. The V end was cut by 5 bases, the J end by 2 bases, with 23 bases between. The germline gives CDR1 LNHNV, CDR2 YYDKDF (reference sequence). The CDR3 sequence: CATSRTPVGLPFTDTQYF. The CDR3 nucleotides read TGTGCCACCAGCCGTACACCCGTGGGACTTCCTTTCACAGATACGCAGTATTTT.

The J gene is TRBJ1-1, the V gene TRBV7-9; D is ambiguous. The germline CDR1 and CDR2 sequences are SEHNR and FQNEAQ (reference sequence). This CDR3 is 12 amino acids long. With 5 bases removed from V and 11 bases from J, the gap between germline ends came to 15 bases. The CDR3 DNA reads TGTGCCAGCAGCCATAATGCTCTGGAGGCTTTCTTT. It encodes CASSHNALEAFF.

The CDR3: CASSANGNSWSPLHF. DNA of the CDR3: TGTGCCAGCAGCGCTAACGGGAACAGTTGGTCACCCCTCCACTTT. V gene TRBV4-2 combines with J gene TRBJ1-6; D unclear. The germline CDR1 and CDR2 sequences are LGHNA and YNFKEQ. Trimming took 5 bases from V and 10 from J, leaving 18 bases between them. The CDR3 runs to 15 residues.

The V call is TRBV7-2, the J call TRBJ2-5, with 10 bases matching TRBD1. This CDR3 is built from 14 residues. After removal of 5 bases from V and 6 bases from J, the junction contained 6 bases not matched to a gene. Per the germline V gene, CDR1 is SGHTA and CDR2 is FQGNSA. The CDR3 loop is CASSVRTGGQTQYF. CDR3 bases: TGTGCCAGCAGCGTAAGGACAGGGGGACAGACCCAGTACTTC.

The chain combines TRBV19 with TRBJ2-5; maybe TRBD1 (6 bases). CDR1 is LNHDA and CDR2 is SQIVND in the germline V gene (reference sequence). There are 15 residues in the CDR3. Deletions cut 8 bases from V and 4 bases from J, with 20 bases between. CDR3 amino acids: CASSPLDSVGETQYF. The CDR3 DNA follows: TGTGCCAGTTCCCCCTTGGACAGTGTGGGAGAGACCCAGTACTTC.

J is TRBJ2-2 and V is TRBV29-1, with a weak D call TRBD2 (5 bases). The germline V and J ends were trimmed by 5 bases and 8 bases, with 15 bases remaining between them. The CDR3 totals 13 residues. Germline V gene sequence: CDR1 SQVTM, CDR2 ANQGSEA. CDR3 loop: CSVSGPLRGELFF. The CDR3 DNA is TGCAGCGTTAGCGGCCCTCTGAGGGGGGAGCTGTTTTTT.

The chain uses TRBV7-9 and TRBJ1-1; D gene ambiguous. The CDR3 sequence is 13 residues long. Trimming left V 2 bases short and J 1 base short, with 5 bases between. Germline V gives CDR1 SEHNR, CDR2 FQNEAQ (reference sequence). The CDR3 DNA follows: TGTGCCAGCAGCTTATTAGGGAACACTGAAGCTTTCTTT. It specifies CASSLLGNTEAFF. Looking up the rest from reference TRBV7-9 and TRBJ1-1 gives the full variable domain: DTGVSQNPRHKITKRGQNVTFRCDPISEHNRLYWYRQTLGQGPEFLTYFQNEAQLEKSRLLSDRFSAERPKGSFSTLEIQRTEQGDSAMYLCASSLLGNTEAFFGQGTRLTVV.

The V and J genes are TRBV2 and TRBJ2-3; D remains unclear. The CDR3 runs 13 residues. Germline CDR1 and CDR2: SNHLY and FYNNEI. The V end lost 1 base, the J end lost 5 bases, and 7 bases lay between the germline ends. DNA of the CDR3: TGTGCCAGCAGTGAAGGCCTGGGAGATACGCAGTATTTT. Its translation is CASSEGLGDTQYF.

This sequence joins TRBV9 and TRBJ2-5; D might be TRBD2 (6 bases). The ends were cut back, 0 bases at V and 1 base at J, with 10 bases in the middle. The CDR3 runs 15 residues. Germline loops: CDR1 SGDLS, CDR2 YYNGEE. The CDR3 DNA reads as TGTGCCAGCAGCGTAGGAACTAGCCCCCAAGAGACCCAGTACTTC. This translates into CASSVGTSPQETQYF.

The chain uses TRBV7-9 and TRBJ1-4; the D gene is possibly TRBD1 (5 bases). In germline, CDR1 is SEHNR, CDR2 FQNEAQ (reference sequence). The CDR3 consists of 16 residues. Trimming pared 5 bases from V and 4 bases from J, leaving 17 bases between. The chain's CDR3 is CASSPDEGRINEKLFF. The CDR3 DNA follows: TGTGCCAGCAGCCCAGATGAGGGACGGATTAATGAAAAACTGTTTTTT. The complete variable domain, with remaining parts taken from reference TRBV7-9 and TRBJ1-4, reads DTGVSQNPRHKITKRGQNVTFRCDPISEHNRLYWYRQTLGQGPEFLTYFQNEAQLEKSRLLSDRFSAERPKGSFSTLEIQRTEQGDSAMYLCASSPDEGRINEKLFFGSGTQLSVL.

J is TRBJ1-5 and V is TRBV10-2; 7 bases fit TRBD1. CDR1 WSHSY and CDR2 SAAADI come from the germline V gene. The CDR3 has 12 residues. J was trimmed by 9 bases and V by 7 bases; bases with no gene match: 6. Here the CDR3 DNA reads TGCGCCAGCACACAGGGGTCGGGGCCCCAGCATTTT. Protein sequence: CASTQGSGPQHF.

The CDR3 nucleotides are TGTGCCATCAGTGAGGCCGTCGGGGGACTGAAGACCCAGTACTTC. This sequence encodes CAISEAVGGLKTQYF. The rearrangement joins TRBV10-3 to TRBJ2-5, with D perhaps matching TRBD2 (6 bases). Deletions cut 2 bases from V and 6 bases from J, with 16 bases between. This CDR3 has 15 amino acids. CDR1 and CDR2 from the germline V gene are ENHRY and SYGVKD.